The entry below gives a single TCR beta chain sequence along with its context. These data belong to a study of cytomegalovirus exposure and HLA in healthy donors. A multiplex PCR was run with 60 Vbeta primers and 13 Jbeta primers. Method: immunoSEQ multiplex PCR; TCRdb's copy keeps in-frame clones and lacks some. Here the sample spans over 150,000 clones, around 85% being singletons. V shed 10 bases and J shed 2 bases, with 15 bases lying between them. The germline CDR1 and CDR2 sequences are LNHDA and SQIVND (reference sequence). This CDR3 has 14 amino acids. The sequencing input was PBMCs. The chain recombines TRBV19 with TRBJ2-1; tentative D call: TRBD2 (5 bases). The sequence derives from a boy younger than 10 in good health and CMV-seronegative. The CDR3 DNA is TGTGCCACCACCCCGGGGAACCCCTACAATGAGCAGTTCTTC. Encoded protein: CATTPGNPYNEQFF.